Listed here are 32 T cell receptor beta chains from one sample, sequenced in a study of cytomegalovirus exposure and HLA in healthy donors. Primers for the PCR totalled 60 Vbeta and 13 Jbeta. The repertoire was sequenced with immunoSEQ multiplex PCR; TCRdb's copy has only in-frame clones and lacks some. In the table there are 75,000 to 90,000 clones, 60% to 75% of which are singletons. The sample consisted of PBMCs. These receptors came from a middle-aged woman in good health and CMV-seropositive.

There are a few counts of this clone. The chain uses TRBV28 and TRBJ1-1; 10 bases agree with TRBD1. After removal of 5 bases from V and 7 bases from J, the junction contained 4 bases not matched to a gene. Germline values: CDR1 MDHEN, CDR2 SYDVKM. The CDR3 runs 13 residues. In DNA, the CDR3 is TGTGCCAGCAGTGGGGGACAGGGGCGTGAAGCTTTCTTT. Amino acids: CASSGGQGREAFF.

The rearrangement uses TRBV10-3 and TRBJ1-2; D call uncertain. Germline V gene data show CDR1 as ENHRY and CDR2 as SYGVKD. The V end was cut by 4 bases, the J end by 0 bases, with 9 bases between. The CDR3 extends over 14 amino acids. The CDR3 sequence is CAISGAGSNYGYTF. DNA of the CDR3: TGTGCCATCAGTGGCGCAGGTTCTAACTATGGCTACACCTTC.

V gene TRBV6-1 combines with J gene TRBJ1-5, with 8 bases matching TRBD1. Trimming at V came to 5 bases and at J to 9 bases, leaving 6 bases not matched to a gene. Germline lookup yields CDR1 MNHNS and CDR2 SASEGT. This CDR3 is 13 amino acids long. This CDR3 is CASSPDRELPQHF. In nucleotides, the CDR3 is TGTGCCAGCAGTCCGGACAGGGAATTGCCCCAGCATTTT.

CDR3 DNA: TGTGCCACCAGCAGAGGACCCGCCGGGACTAGCGGTACCAGCTCCTACAATGAGCAGTTCTTC. Its protein is CATSRGPAGTSGTSSYNEQFF. The rearrangement uses TRBV15 and TRBJ2-1; 11 bases are a match to TRBD2. The CDR3 loop spans 21 amino acids. The germline V gene encodes CDR1 LNHNV and CDR2 YYDKDF (reference sequence). V lost 1 base and J lost 0; bases outside the gene matches: 14.

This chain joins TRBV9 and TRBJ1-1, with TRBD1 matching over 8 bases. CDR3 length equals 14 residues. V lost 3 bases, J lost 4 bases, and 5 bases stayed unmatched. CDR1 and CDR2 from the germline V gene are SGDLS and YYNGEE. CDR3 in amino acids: CASSEWDRTTEAFF. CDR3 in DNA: TGTGCCAGCAGCGAGTGGGACAGGACCACTGAAGCTTTCTTT. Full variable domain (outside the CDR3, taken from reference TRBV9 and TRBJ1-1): DSGVTQTPKHLITATGQRVTLRCSPRSGDLSVYWYQQSLDQGLQFLIQYYNGEERAKGNILERFSAQQFPDLHSELNLSSLELGDSALYFCASSEWDRTTEAFFGQGTRLTVV.

CDR3 sequence: CASSSGTDYEQYF. CDR3 in DNA: TGTGCCAGCAGCTCCGGGACAGATTACGAGCAGTACTTC. V is TRBV5-4 and J is TRBJ2-7; 7 bases fit TRBD1. The germline CDR1 and CDR2 sequences are SGHNT and YYREEE (reference sequence). V trimming: 3 bases; J trimming: 4 bases; junction bases outside the gene matches: 4. The CDR3 sequence is 13 residues long.

DNA of the CDR3: TGTGCCAGCAGTGATACGGGATTACGTGGCTACACCTTC. This translates into CASSDTGLRGYTF. The rearrangement joins TRBV2 to TRBJ1-2; D gene unclear. Germline loops: CDR1 SNHLY, CDR2 FYNNEI. V lost 3 bases and J lost 7, with 12 bases in between. This CDR3 spans 13 amino acids. Drawing the rest from reference TRBV2 and TRBJ1-2, the complete variable domain is EPEVTQTPSHQVTQMGQEVILRCVPISNHLYFYWYRQILGQKVEFLVSFYNNEISEKSEIFDDQFSVERPDGSNFTLKIRSTKLEDSAMYFCASSDTGLRGYTFGSGTRLTVV.

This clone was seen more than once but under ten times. The CDR3 here is CATINPGQIKLRYEQYF. The CDR3, as DNA: TGTGCCACCATTAATCCGGGACAGATTAAGTTGCGATACGAGCAGTACTTC. The chain recombines TRBV27 with TRBJ2-7; 7 nucleotides agree with TRBD1. CDR3 length: 17 residues. Germline V lookup: CDR1 MNHEY, CDR2 SMNVEV (reference sequence). The V segment lost 10 bases and the J segment 4 bases; nucleotides outside the gene matches: 22.

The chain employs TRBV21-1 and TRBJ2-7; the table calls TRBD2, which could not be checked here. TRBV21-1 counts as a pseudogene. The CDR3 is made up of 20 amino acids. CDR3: CASTERLAGEGPGQGYEQYF. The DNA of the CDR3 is TGTGCCAGCACGGAACGACTAGCGGGTGAAGGTCCGGGCCAGGGCTACGAGCAGTACTTC.

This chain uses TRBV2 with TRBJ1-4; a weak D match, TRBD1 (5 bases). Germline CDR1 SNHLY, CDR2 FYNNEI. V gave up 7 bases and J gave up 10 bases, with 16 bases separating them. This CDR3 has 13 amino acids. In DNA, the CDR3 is TGTGCCAGCACAACAGGCTCGGAGGGAAAACTGTTTTTT. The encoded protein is CASTTGSEGKLFF. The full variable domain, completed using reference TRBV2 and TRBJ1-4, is EPEVTQTPSHQVTQMGQEVILRCVPISNHLYFYWYRQILGQKVEFLVSFYNNEISEKSEIFDDQFSVERPDGSNFTLKIRSTKLEDSAMYFCASTTGSEGKLFFGSGTQLSVL.

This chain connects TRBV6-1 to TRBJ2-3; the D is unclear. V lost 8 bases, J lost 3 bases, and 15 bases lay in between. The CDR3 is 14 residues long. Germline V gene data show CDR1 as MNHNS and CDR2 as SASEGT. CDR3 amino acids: CASAWAPLTDTQYF. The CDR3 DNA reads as TGTGCCAGCGCGTGGGCGCCCCTTACAGATACGCAGTATTTT.

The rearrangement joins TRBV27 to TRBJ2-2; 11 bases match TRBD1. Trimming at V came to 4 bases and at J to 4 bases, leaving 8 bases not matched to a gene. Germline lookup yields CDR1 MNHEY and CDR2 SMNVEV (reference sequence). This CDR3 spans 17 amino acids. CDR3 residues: CASSSDRGLYGTGELFF. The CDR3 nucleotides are TGTGCCAGCAGTTCGGACAGGGGGCTTTACGGCACCGGGGAGCTGTTTTTT.

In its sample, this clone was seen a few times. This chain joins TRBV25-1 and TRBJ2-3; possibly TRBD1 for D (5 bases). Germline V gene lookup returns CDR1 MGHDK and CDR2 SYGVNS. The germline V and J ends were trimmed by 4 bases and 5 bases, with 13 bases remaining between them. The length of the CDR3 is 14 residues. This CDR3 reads CASSAIQGLDTQYF. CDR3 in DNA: TGTGCCAGCAGTGCCATTCAGGGATTAGATACGCAGTATTTT.

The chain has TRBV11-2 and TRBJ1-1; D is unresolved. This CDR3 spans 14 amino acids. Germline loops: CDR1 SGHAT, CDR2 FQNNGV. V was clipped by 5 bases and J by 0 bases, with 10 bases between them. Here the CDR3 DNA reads TGTGCCAGCAGCCCACACAGTATGAACACTGAAGCTTTCTTT. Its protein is CASSPHSMNTEAFF. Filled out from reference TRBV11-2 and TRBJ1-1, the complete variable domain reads EAGVAQSPRYKIIEKRQSVAFWCNPISGHATLYWYQQILGQGPKLLIQFQNNGVVDDSQLPKDRFSAERLKGVDSTLKIQPAKLEDSAVYLCASSPHSMNTEAFFGQGTRLTVV.

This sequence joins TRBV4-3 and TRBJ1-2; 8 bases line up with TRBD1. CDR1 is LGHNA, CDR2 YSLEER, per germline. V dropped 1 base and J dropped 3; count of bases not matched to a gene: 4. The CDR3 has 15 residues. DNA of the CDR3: TGCGCCAGCAGCCAAGTGGACAGGGATGACTATGGCTACACCTTC. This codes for CASSQVDRDDYGYTF.

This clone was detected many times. DNA for the CDR3: TGTGCCAGCAGCTGGGGGAGGGCCTTGAACACTGAAGCTTTCTTT. Encoded protein: CASSWGRALNTEAFF. The V gene is TRBV5-6, the J gene TRBJ1-1; weak D call: TRBD1 (5 bases). This CDR3 spans 15 amino acids. Germline CDR1 reads SGHDT; CDR2 reads YYEEEE. V was clipped by 3 bases and J by 0 bases, with 12 bases between them. Drawing the rest from reference TRBV5-6 and TRBJ1-1, the complete variable domain is DAGVTQSPTHLIKTRGQQVTLRCSPKSGHDTVSWYQQALGQGPQFIFQYYEEEERQRGNFPDRFSGHQFPNYSSELNVNALLLGDSALYLCASSWGRALNTEAFFGQGTRLTVV.

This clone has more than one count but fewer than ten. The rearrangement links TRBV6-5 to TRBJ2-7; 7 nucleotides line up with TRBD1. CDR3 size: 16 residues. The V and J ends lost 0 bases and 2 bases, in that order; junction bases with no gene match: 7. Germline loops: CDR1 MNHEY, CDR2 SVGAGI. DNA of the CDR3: TGTGCCAGCAGTTACTCGTCGGGGCAGGGGGCCTACGAGCAGTACTTC. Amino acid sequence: CASSYSSGQGAYEQYF.

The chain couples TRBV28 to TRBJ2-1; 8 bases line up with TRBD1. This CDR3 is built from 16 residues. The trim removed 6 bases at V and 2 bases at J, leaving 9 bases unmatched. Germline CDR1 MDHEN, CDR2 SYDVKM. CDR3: CASSARTGLPYNEQFF. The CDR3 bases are TGTGCCAGCAGCGCTAGGACAGGGTTGCCCTACAATGAGCAGTTCTTC.

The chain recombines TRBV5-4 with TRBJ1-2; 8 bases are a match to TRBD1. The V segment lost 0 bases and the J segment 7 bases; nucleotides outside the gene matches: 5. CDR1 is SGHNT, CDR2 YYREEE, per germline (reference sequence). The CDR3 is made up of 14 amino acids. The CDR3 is CASSLAQGAPGYTF. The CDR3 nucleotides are TGTGCCAGCAGCTTGGCGCAGGGGGCGCCTGGCTACACCTTC.

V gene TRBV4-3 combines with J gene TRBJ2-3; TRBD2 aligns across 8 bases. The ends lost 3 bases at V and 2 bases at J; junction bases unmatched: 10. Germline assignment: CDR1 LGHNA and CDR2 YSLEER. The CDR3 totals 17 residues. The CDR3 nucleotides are TGCGCCAGCAGCCAGGGCGCCCGGGGGGGACTCACAGATACGCAGTATTTT. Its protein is CASSQGARGGLTDTQYF.

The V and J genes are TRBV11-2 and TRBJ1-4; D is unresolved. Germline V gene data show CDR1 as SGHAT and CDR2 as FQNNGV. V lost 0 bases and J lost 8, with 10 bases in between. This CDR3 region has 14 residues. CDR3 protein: CASSLDGVGEKLFF. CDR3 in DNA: TGTGCCAGCAGCTTAGATGGCGTCGGGGAAAAACTGTTTTTT.

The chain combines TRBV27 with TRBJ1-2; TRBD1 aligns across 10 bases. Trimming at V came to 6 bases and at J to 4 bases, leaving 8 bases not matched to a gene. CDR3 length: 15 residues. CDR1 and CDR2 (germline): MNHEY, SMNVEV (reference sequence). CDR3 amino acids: CASRPGQGNIYGYTF. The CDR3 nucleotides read TGTGCCAGCAGACCGGGACAGGGGAACATCTATGGCTACACCTTC.

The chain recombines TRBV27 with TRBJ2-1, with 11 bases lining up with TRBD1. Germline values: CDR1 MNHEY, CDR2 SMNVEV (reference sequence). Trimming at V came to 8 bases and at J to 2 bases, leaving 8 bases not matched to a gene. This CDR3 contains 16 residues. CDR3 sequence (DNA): TGTGCCAGCGGCCAAGAGGGACAGGGGGCCTACAATGAGCAGTTCTTC. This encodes CASGQEGQGAYNEQFF.

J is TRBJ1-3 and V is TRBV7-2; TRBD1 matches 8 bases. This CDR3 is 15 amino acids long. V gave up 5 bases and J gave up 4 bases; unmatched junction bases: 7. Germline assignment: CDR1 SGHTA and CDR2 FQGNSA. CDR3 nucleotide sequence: TGTGCCAGCAGCCCCAGGACAGGGTCCGGAAACACCATATATTTT. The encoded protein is CASSPRTGSGNTIYF.

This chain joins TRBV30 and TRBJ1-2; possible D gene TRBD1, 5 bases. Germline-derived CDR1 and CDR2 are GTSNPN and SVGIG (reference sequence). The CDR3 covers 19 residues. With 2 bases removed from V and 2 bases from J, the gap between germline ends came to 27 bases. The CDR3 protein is CAWSPPWWEGLNSNYGYTF. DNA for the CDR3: TGTGCCTGGAGTCCCCCTTGGTGGGAGGGACTCAATTCGAACTATGGCTACACCTTC.

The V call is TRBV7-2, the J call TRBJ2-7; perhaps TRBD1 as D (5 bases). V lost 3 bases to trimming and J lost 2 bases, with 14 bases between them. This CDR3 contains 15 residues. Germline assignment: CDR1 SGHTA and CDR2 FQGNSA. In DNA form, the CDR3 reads TGTGCCAGCAGCTTCATTAGGGGTCCAACCTACGAGCAGTACTTC. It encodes CASSFIRGPTYEQYF.

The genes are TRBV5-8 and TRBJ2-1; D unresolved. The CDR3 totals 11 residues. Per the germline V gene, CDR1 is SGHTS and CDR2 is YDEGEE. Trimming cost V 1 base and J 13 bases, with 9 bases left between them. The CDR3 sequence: CASSLKAEQFF. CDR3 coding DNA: TGTGCCAGCAGCTTGAAGGCGGAACAGTTCTTC.

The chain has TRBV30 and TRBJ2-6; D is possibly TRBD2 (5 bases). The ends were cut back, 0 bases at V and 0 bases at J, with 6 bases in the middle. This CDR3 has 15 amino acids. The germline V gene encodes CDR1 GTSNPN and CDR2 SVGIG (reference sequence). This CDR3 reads CAWSVGGSGANVLTF. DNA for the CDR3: TGTGCCTGGAGTGTTGGAGGCTCTGGGGCCAACGTCCTGACTTTC. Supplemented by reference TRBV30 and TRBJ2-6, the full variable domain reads SQTIHQWPATLVQPVGSPLSLECTVEGTSNPNLYWYRQAAGRGLQLLFYSVGIGQISSEVPQNLSASRPQDRQFILSSKKLLLSDSGFYLCAWSVGGSGANVLTFGAGSRLTVL.

The CDR3 loop is CAWSEARDTQYF. The CDR3 nucleotides read TGTGCCTGGAGCGAAGCCAGGGATACGCAGTATTTT. The chain carries TRBV30 and TRBJ2-3, with D unresolved. The length of the CDR3 is 12 residues. Trimming took 3 bases from V and 6 from J, leaving 10 bases between them. From germline, CDR1 is GTSNPN and CDR2 SVGIG (reference sequence).

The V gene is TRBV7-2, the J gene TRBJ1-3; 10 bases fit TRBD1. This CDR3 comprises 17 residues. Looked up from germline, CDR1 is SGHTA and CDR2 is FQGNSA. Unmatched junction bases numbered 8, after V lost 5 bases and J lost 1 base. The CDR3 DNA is TGTGCCAGCAGCCCTAGGCCGGGACAGGGGTCTGGAAACACCATATATTTT. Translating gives CASSPRPGQGSGNTIYF. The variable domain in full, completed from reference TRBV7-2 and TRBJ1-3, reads GAGVSQSPSNKVTEKGKDVELRCDPISGHTALYWYRQSLGQGLEFLIYFQGNSAPDKSGLPSDRFSAERTGGSVSTLTIQRTQQEDSAVYLCASSPRPGQGSGNTIYFGEGSWLTVV.

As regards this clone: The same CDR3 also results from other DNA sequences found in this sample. The CDR3 DNA reads TGTGCCAGCAGCACCGGGGGAGAGACCCAGTACTTC. The encoded protein is CASSTGGETQYF. The chain combines TRBV6-1 with TRBJ2-5, with D tentatively TRBD2 (6 bases). Trimming took 6 bases from V and 4 from J, leaving 9 bases between them. CDR3 length equals 12 residues. Germline CDR1 is MNHNS and CDR2 is SASEGT.

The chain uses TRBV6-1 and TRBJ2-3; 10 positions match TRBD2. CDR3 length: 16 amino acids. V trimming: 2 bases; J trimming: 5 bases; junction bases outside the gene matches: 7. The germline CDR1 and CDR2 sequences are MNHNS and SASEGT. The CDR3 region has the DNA TGTGCCAGCAGTGAACCAAGCGGGAGGGCCGTAGATACGCAGTATTTT. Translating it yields CASSEPSGRAVDTQYF.